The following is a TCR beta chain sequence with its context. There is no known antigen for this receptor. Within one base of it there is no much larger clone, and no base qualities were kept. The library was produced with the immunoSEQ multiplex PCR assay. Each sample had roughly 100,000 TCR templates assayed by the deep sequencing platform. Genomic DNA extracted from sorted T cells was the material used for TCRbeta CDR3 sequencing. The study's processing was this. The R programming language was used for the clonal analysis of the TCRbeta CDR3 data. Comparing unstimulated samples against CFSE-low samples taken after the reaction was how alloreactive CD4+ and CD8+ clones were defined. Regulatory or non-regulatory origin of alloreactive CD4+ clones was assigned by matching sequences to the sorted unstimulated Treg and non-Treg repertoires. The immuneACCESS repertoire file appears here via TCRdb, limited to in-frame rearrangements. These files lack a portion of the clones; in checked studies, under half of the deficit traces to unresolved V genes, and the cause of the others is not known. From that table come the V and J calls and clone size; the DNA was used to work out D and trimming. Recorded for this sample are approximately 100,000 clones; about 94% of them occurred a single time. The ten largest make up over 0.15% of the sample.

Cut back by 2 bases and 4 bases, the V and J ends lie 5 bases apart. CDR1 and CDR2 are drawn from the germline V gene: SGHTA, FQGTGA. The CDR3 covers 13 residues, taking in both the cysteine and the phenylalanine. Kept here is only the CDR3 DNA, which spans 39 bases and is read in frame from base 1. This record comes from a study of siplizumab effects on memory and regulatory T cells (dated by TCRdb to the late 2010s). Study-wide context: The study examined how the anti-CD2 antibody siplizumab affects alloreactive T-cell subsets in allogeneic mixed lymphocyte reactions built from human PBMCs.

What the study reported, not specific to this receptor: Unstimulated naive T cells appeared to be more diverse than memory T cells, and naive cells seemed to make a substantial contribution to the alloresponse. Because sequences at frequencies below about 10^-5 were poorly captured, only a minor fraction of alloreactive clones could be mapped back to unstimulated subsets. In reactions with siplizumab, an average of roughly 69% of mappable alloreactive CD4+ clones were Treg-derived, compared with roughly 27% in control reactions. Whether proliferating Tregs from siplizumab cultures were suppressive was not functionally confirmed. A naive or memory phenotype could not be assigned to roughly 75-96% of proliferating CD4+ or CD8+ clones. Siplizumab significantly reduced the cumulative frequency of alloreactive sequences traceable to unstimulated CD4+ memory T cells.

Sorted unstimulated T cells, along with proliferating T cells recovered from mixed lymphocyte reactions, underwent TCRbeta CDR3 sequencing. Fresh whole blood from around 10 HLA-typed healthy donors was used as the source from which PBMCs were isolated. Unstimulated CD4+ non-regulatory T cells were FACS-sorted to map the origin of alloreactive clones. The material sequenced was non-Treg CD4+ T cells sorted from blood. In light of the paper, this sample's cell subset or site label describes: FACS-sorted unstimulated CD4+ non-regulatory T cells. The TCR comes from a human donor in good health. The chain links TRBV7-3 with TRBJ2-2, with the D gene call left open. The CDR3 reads CASSLSVTGELFF. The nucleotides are TGTGCCAGCAGCTTATCGGTCACCGGGGAGCTGTTTTTT. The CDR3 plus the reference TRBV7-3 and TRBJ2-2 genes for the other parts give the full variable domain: GAGVSQTPSNKVTEKGKYVELRCDPISGHTALYWYRQSLGQGPEFLIYFQGTGAADDSGLPNDRFFAVRPEGSVSTLKIQRTERGDSAVYLCASSLSVTGELFFGEGSRLTVL.